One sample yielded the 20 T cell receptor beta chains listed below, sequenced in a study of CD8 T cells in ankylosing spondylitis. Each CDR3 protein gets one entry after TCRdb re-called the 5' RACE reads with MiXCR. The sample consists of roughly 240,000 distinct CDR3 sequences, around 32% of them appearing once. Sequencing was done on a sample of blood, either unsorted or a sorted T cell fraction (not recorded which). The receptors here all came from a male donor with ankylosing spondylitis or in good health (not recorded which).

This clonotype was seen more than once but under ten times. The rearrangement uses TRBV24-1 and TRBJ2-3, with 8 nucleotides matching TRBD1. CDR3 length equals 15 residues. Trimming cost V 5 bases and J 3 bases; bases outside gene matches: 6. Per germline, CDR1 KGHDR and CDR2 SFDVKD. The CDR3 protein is CATSAPGQATDTQYF. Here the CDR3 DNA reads TGTGCCACCAGTGCACCGGGACAGGCGACAGATACGCAGTATTTT.

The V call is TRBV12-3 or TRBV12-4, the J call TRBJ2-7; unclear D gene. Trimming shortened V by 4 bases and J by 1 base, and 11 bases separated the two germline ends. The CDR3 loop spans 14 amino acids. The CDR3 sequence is CASSWVDGSYEQYF. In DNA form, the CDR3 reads TGTGCCAGCAGTTGGGTGGACGGATCCTACGAGCAGTACTTC.

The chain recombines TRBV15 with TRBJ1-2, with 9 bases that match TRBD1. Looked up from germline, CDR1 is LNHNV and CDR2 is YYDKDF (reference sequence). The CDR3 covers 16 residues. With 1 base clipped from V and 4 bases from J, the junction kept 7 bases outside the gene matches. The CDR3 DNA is TGTGCCACCAGCAGAGTCCCGGGACAGGGAGCCTATGGCTACACCTTC. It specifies CATSRVPGQGAYGYTF.

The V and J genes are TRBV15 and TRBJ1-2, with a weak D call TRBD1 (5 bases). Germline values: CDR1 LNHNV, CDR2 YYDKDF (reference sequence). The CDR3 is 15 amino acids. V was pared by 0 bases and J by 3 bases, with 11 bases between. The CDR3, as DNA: TGTGCCACCAGCAGAGATAGGGGTGGGGACTATGGCTACACCTTC. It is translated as CATSRDRGGDYGYTF.

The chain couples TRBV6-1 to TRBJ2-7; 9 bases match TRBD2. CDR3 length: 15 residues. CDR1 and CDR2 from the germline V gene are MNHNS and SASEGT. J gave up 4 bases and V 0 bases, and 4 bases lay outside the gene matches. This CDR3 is CASSEALAGAYEQYF. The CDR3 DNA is TGTGCCAGCAGTGAAGCGTTAGCGGGAGCTTACGAGCAGTACTTC.

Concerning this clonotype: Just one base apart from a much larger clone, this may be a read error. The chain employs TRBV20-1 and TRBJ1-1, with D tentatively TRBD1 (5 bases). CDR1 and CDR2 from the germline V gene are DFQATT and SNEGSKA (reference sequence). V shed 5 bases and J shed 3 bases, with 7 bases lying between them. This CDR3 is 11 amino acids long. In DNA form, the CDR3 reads TGCAGTGCTGGGGGGGACACTGAAGCTTTCTTT. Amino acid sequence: CSAGGDTEAFF.

This CDR3 is CSARDYGATTPDTQYF. Here the CDR3 DNA reads TGCAGTGCTAGAGATTACGGGGCAACCACCCCAGATACGCAGTATTTT. V gene TRBV20-1 combines with J gene TRBJ2-3, with D tentatively TRBD1 or TRBD2 (5 bases each). CDR3 length: 16 amino acids. Trimming pared 0 bases from V and 4 bases from J, leaving 17 bases between. CDR1 is DFQATT, CDR2 SNEGSKA, per germline (reference sequence).

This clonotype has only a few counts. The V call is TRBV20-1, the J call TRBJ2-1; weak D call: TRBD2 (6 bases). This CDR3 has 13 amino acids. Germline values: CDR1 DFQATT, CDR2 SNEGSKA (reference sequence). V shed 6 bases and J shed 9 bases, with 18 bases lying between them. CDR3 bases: TGCAGTGCCCCTATACCGGGACTCGGTGAGCAGTTCTTC. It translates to CSAPIPGLGEQFF.

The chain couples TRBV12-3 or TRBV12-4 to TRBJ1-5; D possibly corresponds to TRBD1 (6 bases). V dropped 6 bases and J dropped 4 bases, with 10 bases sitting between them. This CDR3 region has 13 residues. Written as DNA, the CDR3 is TGTGCCAGCAGGGCAACAGGGAATCAGCCCCAGCATTTT. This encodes CASRATGNQPQHF.

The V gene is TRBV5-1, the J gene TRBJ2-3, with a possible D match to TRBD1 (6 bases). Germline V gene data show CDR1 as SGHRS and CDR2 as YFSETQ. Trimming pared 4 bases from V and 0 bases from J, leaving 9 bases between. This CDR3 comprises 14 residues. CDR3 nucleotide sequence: TGCGCCAGCAGCGGACAGACTAGCACAGATACGCAGTATTTT. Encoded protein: CASSGQTSTDTQYF.

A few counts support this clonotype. Written as DNA, the CDR3 is TGTGCCAGTCAGCGGGGGGGCCTTTATTCAGGCTACGAGCAGTACTTC. Its protein product is CASQRGGLYSGYEQYF. This chain joins TRBV27 and TRBJ2-7; 10 positions match TRBD2. The germline CDR1 and CDR2 sequences are MNHEY and SMNVEV (reference sequence). The CDR3 consists of 16 residues. V lost 9 bases, J lost 3 bases, and 14 bases stayed unmatched.

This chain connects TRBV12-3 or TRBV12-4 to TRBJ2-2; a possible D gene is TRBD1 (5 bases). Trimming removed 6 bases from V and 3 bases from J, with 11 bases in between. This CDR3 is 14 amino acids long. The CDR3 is CASSLTADTGELFF. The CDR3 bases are TGTGCCAGCAGCCTGACAGCCGACACCGGGGAGCTGTTTTTT.

The CDR3, as DNA: TGTGCCAGCAGCCCGAGGGACAGGGGATCATTGTCCTACAATGAGCAGTTCTTC. This gives the protein CASSPRDRGSLSYNEQFF. The genes are TRBV7-8 and TRBJ2-1; 10 positions agree with TRBD1. The CDR3 totals 18 residues. The V segment lost 5 bases and the J segment 1 base; nucleotides outside the gene matches: 11. Germline V CDR1 and CDR2: SGHVS, FQNEAQ.

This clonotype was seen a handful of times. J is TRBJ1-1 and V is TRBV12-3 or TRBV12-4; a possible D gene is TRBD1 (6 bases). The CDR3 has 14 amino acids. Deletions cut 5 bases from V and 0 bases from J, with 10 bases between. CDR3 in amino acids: CASSTQGMNTEAFF. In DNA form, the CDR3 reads TGTGCCAGCAGTACACAGGGAATGAACACTGAAGCTTTCTTT.

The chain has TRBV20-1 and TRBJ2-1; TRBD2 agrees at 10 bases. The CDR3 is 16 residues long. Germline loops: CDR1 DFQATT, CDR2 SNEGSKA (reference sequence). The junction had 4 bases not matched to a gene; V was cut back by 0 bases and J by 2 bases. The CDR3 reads CSARDKRGGTYNEQFF. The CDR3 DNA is TGCAGTGCTAGAGATAAGCGGGGGGGTACCTACAATGAGCAGTTCTTC.

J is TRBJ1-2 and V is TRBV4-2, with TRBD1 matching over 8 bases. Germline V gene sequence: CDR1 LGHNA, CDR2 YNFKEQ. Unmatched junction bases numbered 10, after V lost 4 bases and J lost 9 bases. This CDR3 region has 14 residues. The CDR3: CASSRDGQGRSYTF. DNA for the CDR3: TGTGCCAGCAGCCGGGATGGACAGGGCCGGAGCTACACCTTC.

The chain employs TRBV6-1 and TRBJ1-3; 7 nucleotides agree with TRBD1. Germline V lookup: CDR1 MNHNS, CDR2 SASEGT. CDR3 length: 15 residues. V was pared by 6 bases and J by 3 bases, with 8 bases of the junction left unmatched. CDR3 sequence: CASRKQGRGGNTIYF. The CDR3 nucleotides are TGTGCCAGCAGAAAACAGGGGAGAGGTGGAAACACCATATATTTT.

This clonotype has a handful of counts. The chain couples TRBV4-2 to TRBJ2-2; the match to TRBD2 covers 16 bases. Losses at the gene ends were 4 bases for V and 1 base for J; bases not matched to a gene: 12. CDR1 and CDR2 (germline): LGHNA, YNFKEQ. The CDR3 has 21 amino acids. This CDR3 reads CASSRIDGTSGGAWNTGELFF. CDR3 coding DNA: TGTGCCAGCAGCCGGATAGACGGGACTAGCGGGGGGGCCTGGAACACCGGGGAGCTGTTTTTT.

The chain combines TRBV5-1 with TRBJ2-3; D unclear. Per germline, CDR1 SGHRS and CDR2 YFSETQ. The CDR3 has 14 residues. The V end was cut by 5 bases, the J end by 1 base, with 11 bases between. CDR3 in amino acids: CASSLRLGTDTQYF. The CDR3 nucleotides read TGCGCCAGCAGTCTGCGTCTGGGCACAGATACGCAGTATTTT.

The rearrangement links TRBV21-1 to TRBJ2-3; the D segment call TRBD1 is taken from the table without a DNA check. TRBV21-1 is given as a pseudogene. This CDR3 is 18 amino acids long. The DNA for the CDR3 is TGTGCCAGCAGCAATTTTGTCACAGGGGAGGGGAGCACAGATACGCAGTATTTT. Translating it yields CASSNFVTGEGSTDTQYF.